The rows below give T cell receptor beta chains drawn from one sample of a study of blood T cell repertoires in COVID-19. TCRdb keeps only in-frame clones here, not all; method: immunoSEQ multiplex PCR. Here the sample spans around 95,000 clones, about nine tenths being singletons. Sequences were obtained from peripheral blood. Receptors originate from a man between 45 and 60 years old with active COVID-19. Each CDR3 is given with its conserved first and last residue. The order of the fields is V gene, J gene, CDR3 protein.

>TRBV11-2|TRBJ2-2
CASSLGPAGELFF
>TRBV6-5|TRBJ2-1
CASSAGGSKHEQFF
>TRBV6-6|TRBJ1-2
CASSYVKEGGYTF
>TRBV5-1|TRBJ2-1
CASSLVTSPNEQFF
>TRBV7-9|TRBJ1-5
CASSFMGGGNQPQHF
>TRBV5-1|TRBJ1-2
CASSPGQGMGYGYTF
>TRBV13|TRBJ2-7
CASSSGTSSYEQYF
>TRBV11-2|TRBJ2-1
CASYTSGSAYNEQFF
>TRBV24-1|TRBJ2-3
CATSDLPRDSGRTDTQYF
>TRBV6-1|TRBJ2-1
CASSEWRAEPYNEQFF
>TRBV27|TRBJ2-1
CASSSDGGYNEQFF
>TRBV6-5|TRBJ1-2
CASSYRPGTYYGYTF
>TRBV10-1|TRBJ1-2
CASSETRTGNGYTF
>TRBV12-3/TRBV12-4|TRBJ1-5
CASSPPGGPQHF
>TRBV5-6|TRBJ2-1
CASSLLTGSRDEQFF
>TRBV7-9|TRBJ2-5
CASSYQTGGADETQYF
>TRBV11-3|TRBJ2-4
CASSLGTSGSNIQYF
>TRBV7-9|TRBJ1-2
CASSVSGTGGGGYTF
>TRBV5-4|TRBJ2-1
CASSPSGRASYNEQFF
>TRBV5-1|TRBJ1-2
CASSLGQASGYTF
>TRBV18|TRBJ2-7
CASSPSAGYEQYF
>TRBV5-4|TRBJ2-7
CASSPDRGLNYEQYF
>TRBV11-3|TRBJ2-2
CASSLGQGSNTGELFF